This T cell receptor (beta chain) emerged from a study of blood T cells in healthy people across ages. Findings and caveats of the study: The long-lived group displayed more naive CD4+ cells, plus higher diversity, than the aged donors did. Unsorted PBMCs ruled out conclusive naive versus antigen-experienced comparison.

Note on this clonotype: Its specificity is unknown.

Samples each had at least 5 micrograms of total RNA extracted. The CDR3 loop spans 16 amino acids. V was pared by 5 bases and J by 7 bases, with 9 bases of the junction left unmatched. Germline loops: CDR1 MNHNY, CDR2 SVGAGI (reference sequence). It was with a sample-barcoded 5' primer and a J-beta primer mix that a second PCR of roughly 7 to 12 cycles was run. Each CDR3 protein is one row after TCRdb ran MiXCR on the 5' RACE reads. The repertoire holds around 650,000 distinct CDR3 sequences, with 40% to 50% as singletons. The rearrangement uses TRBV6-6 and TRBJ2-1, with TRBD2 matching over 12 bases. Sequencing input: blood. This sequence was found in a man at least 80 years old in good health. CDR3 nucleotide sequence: TGTGCCAGCAGTGGGACTAGCGGGTTTGGGGGGAATGAGCAGTTCTTC. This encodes CASSGTSGFGGNEQFF.